A single sample gave rise to the 21 T cell receptor beta chains below, sequenced in a study of blood T cell repertoires in COVID-19 (dated by TCRdb to the early 2020s). Libraries came from the immunoSEQ multiplex PCR assay. What TCRdb holds here is the immuneACCESS table cut down to in-frame rearrangements. Part of the clones is not present; checked against another copy, under half of the missing clones reflect an unresolved V gene, and the others are unexplained. This sample has some 380,000 clones in its table, and around 87% of those were observed once. Together, the top ten hold 1% to 1.5% of the sample. Sequenced: PBMCs or T cells enriched from blood (not recorded which). The receptors here all came from a man aged 30-40 years who had recovered from COVID-19.

This chain links TRBV29-1 with TRBJ1-1, with a possible D match to TRBD1 (5 bases). This CDR3 spans 14 amino acids. V shed 6 bases and J shed 0 bases, with 14 bases lying between them. The germline CDR1 and CDR2 sequences are SQVTM and ANQGSEA. CDR3 residues: CSVSRGTMNTEAFF. CDR3 in DNA: TGCAGCGTAAGTAGGGGTACAATGAACACTGAAGCTTTCTTT.

The chain recombines TRBV14 with TRBJ2-3, with 9 positions matching TRBD1. This CDR3 comprises 14 residues. CDR1 and CDR2 (germline): SGHDN, FVKESK. The J segment lost 6 bases and the V segment lost 4 bases, leaving 5 bases of the junction unmatched. CDR3 loop: CASSPGQGWDTQYF. As DNA, the CDR3 is TGTGCCAGCAGCCCAGGACAGGGGTGGGATACGCAGTATTTT.

This chain uses TRBV6-2 or TRBV6-3 with TRBJ1-1, with D uncertain. The CDR3 contains 16 residues. Deletions cut 5 bases from V and 0 bases from J, with 16 bases between. The germline V gene encodes CDR1 MNHEY and CDR2 SVGEGT. In nucleotides, the CDR3 is TGTGCCAGCAGTGACGGCCAGAAGCAGGTGAACACTGAAGCTTTCTTT. Amino acids: CASSDGQKQVNTEAFF.

The rearrangement joins TRBV7-2 to TRBJ2-1; tentatively, D is TRBD2 (5 bases). CDR1 and CDR2 from the germline V gene are SGHTA and FQGNSA. The CDR3 covers 13 residues. Trimming left V 4 bases short and J 7 bases short, with 11 bases between. The CDR3 loop reads CASSSPGTNEQFF. The CDR3 DNA reads TGTGCCAGCAGCTCGCCGGGAACTAATGAGCAGTTCTTC. Based on the CDR3 plus reference TRBV7-2 and TRBJ2-1, the full variable domain is GAGVSQSPSNKVTEKGKDVELRCDPISGHTALYWYRQSLGQGLEFLIYFQGNSAPDKSGLPSDRFSAERTGGSVSTLTIQRTQQEDSAVYLCASSSPGTNEQFFGPGTRLTVL.

V usage is TRBV14 and J usage is TRBJ2-1; possible D gene TRBD1, 5 bases. The germline V gene has CDR1 SGHDN and CDR2 FVKESK. V lost 3 bases, J lost 4 bases, and 19 bases lay in between. CDR3 length equals 17 residues. CDR3 sequence: CASSHPKTDLNYNEQFF. The CDR3 DNA reads as TGTGCCAGCAGCCACCCGAAGACAGACCTAAATTACAATGAGCAGTTCTTC.

The V call is TRBV6-5, the J call TRBJ2-5, with 12 nucleotides matching TRBD2. CDR3 size: 14 residues. The germline CDR1 and CDR2 sequences are MNHEY and SVGAGI. V was pared by 8 bases and J by 1 base, with 2 bases of the junction left unmatched. The CDR3 here is CASRTSGAQETQYF. DNA for the CDR3: TGTGCCAGCCGGACTAGCGGGGCCCAAGAGACCCAGTACTTC.

CDR3 protein: CASSNRQANTGELFF. CDR3 bases: TGTGCCAGCTCAAATCGACAGGCGAACACCGGGGAGCTGTTTTTT. The genes are TRBV18 and TRBJ2-2; TRBD1 might be the D (6 bases). The V end lost 5 bases, the J end lost 0 bases, and 10 bases lay between the germline ends. CDR1 is KGHSH and CDR2 is LQKENI in the germline V gene. This CDR3 spans 15 amino acids.

The chain links TRBV5-1 to TRBJ2-7, with a tentative D call TRBD2 (6 bases). This CDR3 is 15 amino acids long. Trimming shortened V by 4 bases and J by 2 bases, and 16 bases separated the two germline ends. CDR1 SGHRS and CDR2 YFSETQ come from the germline V gene. The CDR3 DNA sequence: TGCGCCAGCAGCGTAACCGGGACGGGGGCCTACGAGCAGTACTTC. It encodes CASSVTGTGAYEQYF.

The chain recombines TRBV19 with TRBJ1-1; no firm D call. This CDR3 region has 12 residues. Germline CDR1 and CDR2: LNHDA and SQIVND (reference sequence). Trimming left V 5 bases short and J 2 bases short, with 6 bases between. The CDR3 nucleotides read TGTGCCAGTAGTTGGAGTAACACTGAAGCTTTCTTT. Amino acids: CASSWSNTEAFF.

This clone appeared a single time. J is TRBJ2-2 and V is TRBV29-1; 7 bases align to TRBD2. CDR3 length: 13 amino acids. The germline V gene has CDR1 SQVTM and CDR2 ANQGSEA. J lost 4 bases, V lost 6 bases, and 5 bases had no gene match. In DNA, the CDR3 is TGCAGCGTGCGCGGGGGTCGCACCGGGGAGCTGTTTTTT. This codes for CSVRGGRTGELFF.

The gene calls are TRBV18 and TRBJ1-2; 9 nucleotides agree with TRBD1. This CDR3 spans 13 amino acids. Germline V gives CDR1 KGHSH, CDR2 LQKENI. Germline trimming cut 8 bases from V and 5 bases from J; bases unmatched to any gene: 6. DNA for the CDR3: TGTGCCAGCATAGGGACAGGGACTTATGGCTACACCTTC. Translating it yields CASIGTGTYGYTF.

The chain uses TRBV7-9 and TRBJ2-7; a possible D gene is TRBD1 (6 bases). The V and J ends lost 1 base and 0 bases respectively, with 13 bases between them. The CDR3 is 16 amino acids. Germline CDR1 reads SEHNR; CDR2 reads FQNEAQ (reference sequence). DNA of the CDR3: TGTGCCAGCAGCTTAGACCGGGACATGGCCTCCTACGAGCAGTACTTC. Translating gives CASSLDRDMASYEQYF.

This rearrangement joins TRBV10-3 to TRBJ1-1, with 8 bases lining up with TRBD1. The junction had 3 bases not matched to a gene; V was cut back by 2 bases and J by 4 bases. CDR1 ENHRY and CDR2 SYGVKD come from the germline V gene. The CDR3 is 14 amino acids. The CDR3 loop reads CAISEGRGLTEAFF. In nucleotides, the CDR3 is TGTGCCATCAGTGAGGGCAGGGGGCTCACTGAAGCTTTCTTT.

The chain employs TRBV12-3 or TRBV12-4 and TRBJ2-5, with no clear D. V lost 2 bases to trimming and J lost 4 bases, with 8 bases between them. The CDR3 spans 13 residues. This CDR3 reads CASSLRHGETQYF. The CDR3, as DNA: TGTGCCAGCAGTTTAAGACATGGAGAGACCCAGTACTTC.

The rearrangement links TRBV27 to TRBJ1-1, with TRBD1 matching over 7 bases. Germline V gives CDR1 MNHEY, CDR2 SMNVEV (reference sequence). After removal of 6 bases from V and 4 bases from J, the junction contained 8 bases not matched to a gene. The CDR3 length is 14 residues. The CDR3: CASSTGTAATEAFF. DNA of the CDR3: TGTGCCAGCAGCACCGGGACAGCGGCCACTGAAGCTTTCTTT.

The genes are TRBV7-9 and TRBJ1-3, with 9 bases lining up with TRBD1. CDR3 size: 16 residues. Germline lookup yields CDR1 SEHNR and CDR2 FQNEAQ (reference sequence). The CDR3: CGSFTGGDGERNTIYF. CDR3 DNA: TGTGGCAGTTTTACAGGGGGCGACGGTGAAAGAAACACCATATATTTT.

This clone has a single count. The chain has TRBV3-1 (or the pseudogene TRBV3-2) and TRBJ1-2; 7 nucleotides match TRBD1. J gave up 4 bases and V 4 bases, and 3 bases lay outside the gene matches. The CDR3 is made up of 13 amino acids. The germline V gene encodes CDR1 LGHDT and CDR2 YNNKEL (reference sequence). CDR3 sequence: CASSPDRTYGYTF. The CDR3 nucleotides read TGTGCCAGCAGCCCGGACAGGACCTATGGCTACACCTTC.

The chain combines TRBV5-5 with TRBJ1-5, with D perhaps TRBD1 (5 bases). This CDR3 is 15 amino acids long. The V gene lost 0 bases and the J gene lost 1 base, with 8 bases spanning the gap. The germline V gene encodes CDR1 SGHKS and CDR2 YYEKEE (reference sequence). The CDR3 loop reads CASSLGRTSNQPQHF. CDR3 bases: TGTGCCAGCAGCTTGGGGCGGACAAGCAATCAGCCCCAGCATTTT.

This chain connects TRBV5-1 to TRBJ1-1; 10 nucleotides line up with TRBD1. Trimming cost V 4 bases and J 2 bases; bases outside gene matches: 2. Germline V gene lookup returns CDR1 SGHRS and CDR2 YFSETQ. The CDR3 length is 14 residues. The CDR3 loop is CASSGDRGNTEAFF. CDR3 sequence (DNA): TGCGCCAGCAGCGGGGACAGGGGAAACACTGAAGCTTTCTTT.

The chain combines TRBV14 with TRBJ2-7; D is uncertain. The CDR3 contains 13 residues. Trimming took off 1 base at V and 2 bases at J, with 6 bases between the two ends. CDR1 SGHDN and CDR2 FVKESK come from the germline V gene. The chain's CDR3 is CASSQASPYEQYF. In DNA, the CDR3 is TGTGCCAGCAGCCAAGCCAGTCCCTACGAGCAGTACTTC.

The CDR3 sequence: CASSHYGTENQPQHF. CDR3 DNA sequence: TGTGCCAGCAGCCATTACGGGACTGAGAATCAGCCCCAGCATTTT. The chain recombines TRBV3-1 (or the pseudogene TRBV3-2) with TRBJ1-5; weak D call: TRBD1 (5 bases). Trimming shortened V by 3 bases and J by 4 bases, and 13 bases separated the two germline ends. Germline loops: CDR1 LGHDT, CDR2 YNNKEL (reference sequence). The CDR3 totals 15 residues.